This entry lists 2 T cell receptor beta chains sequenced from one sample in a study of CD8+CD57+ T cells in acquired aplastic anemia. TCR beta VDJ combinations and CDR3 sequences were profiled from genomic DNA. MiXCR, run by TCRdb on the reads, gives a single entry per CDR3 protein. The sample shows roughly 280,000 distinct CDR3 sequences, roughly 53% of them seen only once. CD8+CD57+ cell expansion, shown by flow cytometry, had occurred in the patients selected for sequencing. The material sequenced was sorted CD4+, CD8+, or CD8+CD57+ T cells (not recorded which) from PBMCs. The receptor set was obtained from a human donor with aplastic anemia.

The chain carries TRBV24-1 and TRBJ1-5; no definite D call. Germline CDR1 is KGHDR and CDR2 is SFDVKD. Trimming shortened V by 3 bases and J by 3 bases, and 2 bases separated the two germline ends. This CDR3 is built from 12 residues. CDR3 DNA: TGTGCCACCAGTGATGCCAATCAGCCCCAGCATTTT. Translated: CATSDANQPQHF.

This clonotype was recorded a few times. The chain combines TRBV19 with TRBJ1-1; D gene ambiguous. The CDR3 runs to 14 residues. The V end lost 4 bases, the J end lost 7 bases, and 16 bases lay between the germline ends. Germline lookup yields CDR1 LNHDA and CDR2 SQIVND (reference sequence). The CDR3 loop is CASSTTRNSGEAFF. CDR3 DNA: TGTGCCAGTAGTACGACCCGTAACAGCGGTGAAGCTTTCTTT.